The T cell receptor (beta chain) under discussion was sequenced for a study of T cells of healthy individuals. V lost 5 bases, J lost 1 base, and 15 bases lay in between. The CDR3 extends over 15 amino acids. Germline CDR1 SGHTA, CDR2 FQGNSA. This clonotype came up a few times. TCRdb re-called the 5' RACE reads with MiXCR, one entry per CDR3 protein. The sample gives 90,000 to 100,000 distinct CDR3 sequences, roughly 18% of which show up once; approximately 5.7% is in the top ten. The clonotype originates from a human donor in good health. V is TRBV7-2 and J is TRBJ2-7; D possibly corresponds to TRBD1 (7 bases). In nucleotides, the CDR3 is TGTGCCAGCAGCACCTCAGGGGGGCTATCCTACGAGCAGTACTTC. Translated: CASSTSGGLSYEQYF.